This paragraph covers one TCR beta chain sequence. The germline CDR1 and CDR2 sequences are MDHEN and SYDVKM. Trimming at V came to 4 bases and at J to 1 base, leaving 7 bases not matched to a gene. The length of the CDR3 is 15 residues. This sample is drawn from a study of blood T cell repertoires in COVID-19. Study background: Both acute and convalescent COVID-19 samples were obtained from the United States, Italy and Spain. The analysed material was cDNA or gDNA that came from T cells, B-cell-depleted T cells, or PBMCs.

The authors' processing: Quantification of nucleated cells was approximated via reference gene primer amplification. Assay: immunoSEQ multiplex PCR; the TCRdb copy retains only in-frame clones and omits some. The DNA gave D and trimming, while V, J and clone size come from that table. The table lists around 180,000 clones, approximately 87% of them singletons. The receptor was isolated from a man in his 70s with active or convalescent COVID-19. V and J are TRBV28 and TRBJ2-7; 7 bases line up with TRBD1. Sequencing was carried out using peripheral blood. The CDR3 protein is CASSSWGTVSYEQYF. The CDR3 bases are TGTGCCAGCAGTTCGTGGGGGACAGTATCCTACGAGCAGTACTTC.